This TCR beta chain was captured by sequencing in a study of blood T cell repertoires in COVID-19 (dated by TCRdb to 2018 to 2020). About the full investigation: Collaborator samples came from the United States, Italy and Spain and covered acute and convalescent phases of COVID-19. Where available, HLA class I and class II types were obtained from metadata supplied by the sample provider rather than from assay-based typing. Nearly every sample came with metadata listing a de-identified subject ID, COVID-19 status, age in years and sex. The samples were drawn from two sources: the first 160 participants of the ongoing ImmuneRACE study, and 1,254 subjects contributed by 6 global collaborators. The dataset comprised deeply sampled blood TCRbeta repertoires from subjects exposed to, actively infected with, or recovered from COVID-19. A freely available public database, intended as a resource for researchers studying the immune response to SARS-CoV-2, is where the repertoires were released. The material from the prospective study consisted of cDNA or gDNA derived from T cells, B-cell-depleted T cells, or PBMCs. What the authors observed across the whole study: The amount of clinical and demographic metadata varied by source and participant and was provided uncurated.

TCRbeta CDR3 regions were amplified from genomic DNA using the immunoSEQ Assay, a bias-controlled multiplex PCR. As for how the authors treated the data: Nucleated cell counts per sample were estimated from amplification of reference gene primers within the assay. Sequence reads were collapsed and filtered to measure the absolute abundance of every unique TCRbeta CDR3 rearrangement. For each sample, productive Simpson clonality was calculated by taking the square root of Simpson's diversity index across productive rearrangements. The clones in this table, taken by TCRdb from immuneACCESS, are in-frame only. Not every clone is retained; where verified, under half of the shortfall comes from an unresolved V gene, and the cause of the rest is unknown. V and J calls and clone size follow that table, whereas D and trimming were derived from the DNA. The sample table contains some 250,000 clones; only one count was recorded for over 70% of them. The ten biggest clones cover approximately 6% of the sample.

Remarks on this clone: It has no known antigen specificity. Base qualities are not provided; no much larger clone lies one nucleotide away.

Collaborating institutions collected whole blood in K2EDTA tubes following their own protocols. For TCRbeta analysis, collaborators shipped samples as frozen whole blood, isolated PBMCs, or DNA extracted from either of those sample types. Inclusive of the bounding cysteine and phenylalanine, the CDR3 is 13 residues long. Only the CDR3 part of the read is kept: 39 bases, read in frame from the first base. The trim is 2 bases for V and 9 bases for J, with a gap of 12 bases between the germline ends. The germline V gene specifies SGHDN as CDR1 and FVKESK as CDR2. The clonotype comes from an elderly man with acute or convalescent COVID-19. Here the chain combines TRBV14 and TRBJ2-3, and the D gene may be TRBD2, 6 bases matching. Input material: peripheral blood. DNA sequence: TGTGCCAGCAGCCAAATAGACGGACTAACGCAGTATTTT. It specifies CASSQIDGLTQYF.